This T cell receptor (beta chain) was recovered during a study of blood T cell repertoires in COVID-19. At the level of the study: COVID-19 samples from acute and convalescent phases originated in the United States, Italy and Spain. The cDNA or gDNA used as material had been derived from T cells, B-cell-depleted T cells, or PBMCs.

Authors' processing steps: The assay estimated nucleated cells by amplifying reference gene primers. Profiled with immunoSEQ multiplex PCR; TCRdb holds only in-frame clones, not every one. That table furnishes V, J and clone size, whereas the DNA furnished D and trimming. The repertoire includes about 240,000 clones, 88% of them detected once, and 0.99% sits in the top ten. Sequenced input: peripheral blood. The receptor was isolated from a woman between 40 and 55 years old who had recovered from COVID-19.

The CDR3 DNA follows: TGCGCCAGCAGCCAAGACCTCGGGAGGCCCCCCACAGATACGCAGTATTTT. Its protein product is CASSQDLGRPPTDTQYF. This rearrangement joins TRBV4-3 to TRBJ2-3; TRBD2 matches at 7 bases. With 0 bases clipped from V and 2 bases from J, the junction kept 8 bases outside the gene matches. Germline values: CDR1 LGHNA, CDR2 YSLEER. The CDR3 covers 17 residues.